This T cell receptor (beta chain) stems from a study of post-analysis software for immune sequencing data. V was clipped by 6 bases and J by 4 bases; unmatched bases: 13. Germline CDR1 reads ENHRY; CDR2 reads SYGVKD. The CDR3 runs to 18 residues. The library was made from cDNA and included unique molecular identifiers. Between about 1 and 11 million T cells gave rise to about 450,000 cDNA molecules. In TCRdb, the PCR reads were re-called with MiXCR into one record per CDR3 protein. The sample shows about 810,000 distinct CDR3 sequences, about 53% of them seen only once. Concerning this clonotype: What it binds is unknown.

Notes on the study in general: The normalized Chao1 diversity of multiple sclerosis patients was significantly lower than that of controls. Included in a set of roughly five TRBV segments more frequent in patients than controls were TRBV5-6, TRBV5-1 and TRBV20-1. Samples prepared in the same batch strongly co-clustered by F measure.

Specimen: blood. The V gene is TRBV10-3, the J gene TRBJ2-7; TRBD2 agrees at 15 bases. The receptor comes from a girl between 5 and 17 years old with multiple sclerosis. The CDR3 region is CAISGQSRGTSGRYEQYF. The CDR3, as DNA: TGTGCCATCAGCGGACAGTCGAGGGGGACTAGCGGGAGGTACGAGCAGTACTTC.